The rows below give T cell receptor beta chains drawn from one sample of a study of blood T cell repertoires in COVID-19. Repertoires were generated with immunoSEQ multiplex PCR, while TCRdb's copy carries only in-frame clones and drops some. The sample lists 270,000 or so clones; roughly 80% were seen once. Sample: PBMCs or T cells enriched from blood (not recorded which). The source is a middle-aged man who had recovered from COVID-19. CDR3s include the opening cysteine and the closing phenylalanine or tryptophan.

V gene: TRBV3-1/TRBV3-2
CDR3 protein: CASSQGGDRDNQPQHF

V gene: TRBV6-5
CDR3 protein: CASRLTGGLGYTF

V gene: TRBV7-3
CDR3 protein: CASSFGTDYNEQFF

V gene: TRBV9
CDR3 protein: CASAKRGATGELFF

V gene: TRBV7-6
CDR3 protein: CASSLSNSRGLDEQYF

V gene: TRBV19
CDR3 protein: CASMCGGDSGWETQYF

V gene: TRBV19
CDR3 protein: CASSIRSGSDEQFF

V gene: TRBV10-3
CDR3 protein: CASNIAGGTDTQYF

V gene: TRBV5-1
CDR3 protein: CASSLDREQSYEQYF

V gene: TRBV4-1
CDR3 protein: CASNKDRAFSGANVLTF

V gene: TRBV3-1/TRBV3-2
CDR3 protein: CASSQLSGTGELFF

V gene: TRBV5-1
CDR3 protein: CASGYGGSSYNEQFF

V gene: TRBV6-4
CDR3 protein: CASSSTGNTGELFF

V gene: TRBV27
CDR3 protein: CASRTGVTYEQYF

V gene: TRBV24-1
CDR3 protein: CATSDSGSRPGELFF

V gene: TRBV19
CDR3 protein: CASKRETQREEAFF

V gene: TRBV7-3
CDR3 protein: CASSPRTGDTEAFF

V gene: TRBV11-2
CDR3 protein: CASSLGQVSYEQYF

V gene: TRBV9
CDR3 protein: CASSVGLAGTQETQYF

V gene: TRBV10-3
CDR3 protein: CAISGGGCDTQYF

V gene: TRBV2
CDR3 protein: CASSLPLSSYNEQFF

V gene: TRBV4-2
CDR3 protein: CASSQQGIGYTEAFF

V gene: TRBV18
CDR3 protein: CASSLGTGINQPQHF

V gene: TRBV12-3/TRBV12-4
CDR3 protein: CASSQQSTEAFF

V gene: TRBV5-4
CDR3 protein: CASSSYSGQGSGELFF

V gene: TRBV10-3
CDR3 protein: CAIGQEGGTEAFF

V gene: TRBV5-1
CDR3 protein: CASSLDGTGYAETQYF

V gene: TRBV15
CDR3 protein: CATSPLLLGEQYF

V gene: TRBV2
CDR3 protein: CASAMRARRSYEQYF

V gene: TRBV7-3
CDR3 protein: CASSYGPPRGGSPLHF

V gene: TRBV6-2/TRBV6-3
CDR3 protein: CASSYSRRGLAKNIQYF

V gene: TRBV5-1
CDR3 protein: CASSLDRELGKLFF

V gene: TRBV9
CDR3 protein: CASSVGAGAPGYTF

V gene: TRBV7-3
CDR3 protein: CASRVGGTGELFF

V gene: TRBV5-6
CDR3 protein: CASSLEGRGFYNEQFF

V gene: TRBV7-3
CDR3 protein: CASSFGGGWELFF

V gene: TRBV10-2
CDR3 protein: CASSEIGGWKNIQYF